Following are 18 T cell receptor beta chains from one sample sequenced in a study of stem cell transplantation in POMP-related autoinflammatory disease. Sequenced by immunoSEQ multiplex PCR; TCRdb stores in-frame clones only, minus some. The data contain roughly 800 clones, more than 75% of them seen just once; the ten biggest clones take up roughly 10%. This sample comprised Tregs from PBMCs, obtained after stem cell transplantation. These receptors were obtained from a human patient with POMP-related autoinflammation and immune dysregulation (PRAID). The T cells may come from the graft donor.

V usage is TRBV5-1 and J usage is TRBJ2-3; D not resolved. The CDR3 extends over 14 amino acids. Germline CDR1 reads SGHRS; CDR2 reads YFSETQ. The V end was cut by 3 bases, the J end by 3 bases, with 11 bases between. The CDR3 DNA reads as TGCGCCAGCAGCTCCGGCGCACGGACAGATACGCAGTATTTT. As protein: CASSSGARTDTQYF.

The V gene is TRBV7-8, the J gene TRBJ1-5; 9 nucleotides agree with TRBD1. The CDR3 runs to 14 residues. The germline CDR1 and CDR2 sequences are SGHVS and FQNEAQ. V lost 4 bases to trimming and J lost 10 bases; unmatched junction nucleotides: 8. CDR3 in amino acids: CASSSPGQGVPQHF. CDR3 DNA sequence: TGTGCCAGCAGCTCCCCGGGACAGGGCGTCCCCCAGCATTTT.

The V call is TRBV19, the J call TRBJ1-2, with TRBD1 matching 7 bases. The V gene's germline CDR1 is LNHDA and CDR2 SQIVND (reference sequence). The CDR3 extends over 15 amino acids. J lost 4 bases, V lost 0 bases, and 5 bases had no gene match. This CDR3 is CASSIEGGGGYGYTF. In DNA form, the CDR3 reads TGTGCCAGTAGTATAGAGGGAGGGGGCGGCTATGGCTACACCTTC.

The chain carries TRBV6-5 and TRBJ1-2; a weak D match, TRBD1 (6 bases). This CDR3 is built from 16 residues. The ends were cut back, 4 bases at V and 2 bases at J, with 17 bases in the middle. Germline values: CDR1 MNHEY, CDR2 SVGAGI. CDR3 residues: CASSLDRFTRNYGYTF. DNA for the CDR3: TGTGCCAGCAGTTTGGACAGATTTACTCGAAACTATGGCTACACCTTC.

This rearrangement joins TRBV30 to TRBJ1-2, with 9 bases matching TRBD1. The CDR3 is 13 residues long. In germline, CDR1 is GTSNPN, CDR2 SVGIG (reference sequence). V was pared by 2 bases and J by 8 bases, with 6 bases of the junction left unmatched. CDR3 sequence reads: CAWSRTGERGYTF. Here the CDR3 DNA reads TGTGCCTGGAGTAGGACAGGGGAGAGGGGCTACACCTTC. The full variable domain, completed using reference TRBV30 and TRBJ1-2, is SQTIHQWPATLVQPVGSPLSLECTVEGTSNPNLYWYRQAAGRGLQLLFYSVGIGQISSEVPQNLSASRPQDRQFILSSKKLLLSDSGFYLCAWSRTGERGYTFGSGTRLTVV.

The chain employs TRBV14 and TRBJ2-1; 8 bases align to TRBD2. Germline CDR1 is SGHDN and CDR2 is FVKESK. CDR3 length: 15 amino acids. Unmatched junction bases numbered 10, after V lost 8 bases and J lost 4 bases. The chain's CDR3 is CASGKAGVRYNEQFF. The CDR3, as DNA: TGTGCCAGCGGAAAAGCGGGAGTGAGGTACAATGAGCAGTTCTTC.

This clone was observed a handful of times. The chain couples TRBV29-1 to TRBJ2-1, with 12 bases matching TRBD2. The CDR3 sequence is 16 residues long. Germline loops: CDR1 SQVTM, CDR2 ANQGSEA. The J segment lost 9 bases and the V segment lost 4 bases, leaving 13 bases of the junction unmatched. Here the CDR3 DNA reads TGCAGCGTTGGAGGGGGCGGACTAGCGGGAATGAGTGAGCAGTTCTTC. It encodes CSVGGGGLAGMSEQFF.

The chain links TRBV3-1 (or the pseudogene TRBV3-2) to TRBJ1-6; D is unclear. V dropped 2 bases and J dropped 5 bases, with 7 bases sitting between them. Germline lookup yields CDR1 LGHDT and CDR2 YNNKEL (reference sequence). The CDR3 loop spans 14 amino acids. The CDR3 region has the DNA TGTGCCAGCAGCCAATGGGTGGATAATTCACCCCTCCACTTT. As protein: CASSQWVDNSPLHF.

The chain employs TRBV30 and TRBJ1-2; 8 nucleotides line up with TRBD1. Trimming at V came to 2 bases and at J to 4 bases, leaving 3 bases not matched to a gene. The CDR3 is 13 amino acids. Germline values: CDR1 GTSNPN, CDR2 SVGIG (reference sequence). The CDR3 sequence is CAWSPDRVYGYTF. CDR3 DNA: TGTGCCTGGAGTCCGGACAGGGTCTATGGCTACACCTTC.

The J gene is TRBJ2-1, the V gene TRBV30, with no clear D. V gave up 3 bases and J gave up 5 bases, with 8 bases separating them. The V gene's germline CDR1 is GTSNPN and CDR2 SVGIG (reference sequence). The CDR3 runs 12 residues. CDR3 loop: CAWRPLHNEQFF. The CDR3 DNA follows: TGTGCCTGGAGGCCCTTGCACAATGAGCAGTTCTTC. The full variable domain, in which reference TRBV30 and TRBJ2-1 provide the parts outside the CDR3, is SQTIHQWPATLVQPVGSPLSLECTVEGTSNPNLYWYRQAAGRGLQLLFYSVGIGQISSEVPQNLSASRPQDRQFILSSKKLLLSDSGFYLCAWRPLHNEQFFGPGTRLTVL.

The V call is TRBV7-8, the J call TRBJ2-6; D is uncertain. With 3 bases removed from V and 0 bases from J, the gap between germline ends came to 9 bases. Germline V lookup: CDR1 SGHVS, CDR2 FQNEAQ. The CDR3 extends over 16 amino acids. The CDR3 sequence is CASSFRRLSGANVLTF. DNA for the CDR3: TGTGCCAGCAGCTTCAGACGGCTCTCTGGGGCCAACGTCCTGACTTTC.

V usage is TRBV2 and J usage is TRBJ1-1; the D gene is possibly TRBD1 (6 bases). Between the trimmed V and J ends, which lost 3 bases and 1 base, there was a span of 6 bases. The CDR3 is 13 residues long. Per the germline V gene, CDR1 is SNHLY and CDR2 is FYNNEI. For the CDR3, the DNA is TGTGCCAGCAGTGACAGGGGGAACACTGAAGCTTTCTTT. It is translated as CASSDRGNTEAFF.

This chain joins TRBV12-3 or TRBV12-4 and TRBJ2-7; tentative D call: TRBD2 (5 bases). The CDR3 is 12 amino acids. Trimming took off 6 bases at V and 7 bases at J, with 13 bases between the two ends. CDR3 region: CASSRAPGEQYF. As DNA, the CDR3 is TGTGCCAGCAGCCGGGCCCCGGGGGAGCAGTACTTC.

The chain recombines TRBV6-5 with TRBJ2-7; 8 positions match TRBD2. This CDR3 has 14 amino acids. V trimming: 10 bases; J trimming: 4 bases; junction bases outside the gene matches: 12. Per germline, CDR1 MNHEY and CDR2 SVGAGI. In DNA, the CDR3 is TGTGCCACTCTGCGGGGGGAGTGGGTTTACGAGCAGTACTTC. This codes for CATLRGEWVYEQYF.

In its sample, this clone was seen once. V gene TRBV6-6 combines with J gene TRBJ2-7, with D uncertain. V was trimmed by 4 bases and J by 2 bases, leaving 6 bases between them. Germline assignment: CDR1 MNHNY and CDR2 SVGAGI (reference sequence). The CDR3 covers 12 residues. In DNA, the CDR3 is TGTGCCAGCAGTTTAAACACCTACGAGCAGTACTTC. Its protein product is CASSLNTYEQYF.

This clone showed up just once. V and J are TRBV6-5 and TRBJ2-7, with D unclear. Per the germline V gene, CDR1 is MNHEY and CDR2 is SVGAGI. V lost 11 bases and J 2 bases, leaving 13 bases between the germline ends. CDR3 size: 12 residues. The CDR3 DNA follows: TGTGCCGTGCAGTGGCACCCCTACGAGCAGTACTTC. It codes for CAVQWHPYEQYF.

This rearrangement joins TRBV19 to TRBJ1-5; TRBD1 aligns across 7 bases. CDR1 is LNHDA and CDR2 is SQIVND in the germline V gene (reference sequence). The V and J ends lost 8 bases and 5 bases, in that order; junction bases with no gene match: 12. The CDR3 contains 15 residues. For the CDR3, the DNA is TGTGCCAGTCGGTCCAGACAGGGTACTCATCAGCCCCAGCATTTT. Encoded protein: CASRSRQGTHQPQHF.

The V and J genes are TRBV7-9 and TRBJ1-1; D unclear. The CDR3 extends over 12 amino acids. The germline V gene has CDR1 SEHNR and CDR2 FQNEAQ (reference sequence). V was cut by 5 bases and J by 8 bases, with 12 bases left in between. The CDR3 sequence: CASSPLNTEAFF. The CDR3 DNA follows: TGTGCCAGCAGCCCCCTCAATACCGAAGCTTTCTTT.